Presented here are 23 T cell receptor beta chains from one specimen sequenced in a study of blood T cell repertoires in COVID-19. Only in-frame clones appear in the TCRdb table, and some are missing; sequencing was by immunoSEQ multiplex PCR. The profile shows 290,000 or so clones, 65% to 90% of them singletons. The sequencing sample was made of peripheral blood. The source of these receptors is a man aged 45-65 years with active or convalescent COVID-19.

In its sample, this clone was seen a few times. CDR3 in amino acids: CASSPSRSSYSNQPQHF. The DNA for the CDR3 is TGTGCCAGCAGCCCATCTAGGAGTTCTTATAGCAATCAGCCCCAGCATTTT. The chain recombines TRBV6-2 or TRBV6-3 with TRBJ1-5; D unclear. Trimming took 6 bases from V and 0 from J, leaving 18 bases between them. Germline V CDR1 and CDR2: MNHEY, SVGEGT. This CDR3 has 17 residues.

V gene TRBV7-8 combines with J gene TRBJ2-3; maybe TRBD1 (5 bases). There are 14 residues in the CDR3. Trimming left V 5 bases short and J 6 bases short, with 15 bases between. Germline loops: CDR1 SGHVS, CDR2 FQNEAQ. The CDR3 spells CASSHRFPADTQYF. The CDR3 DNA reads TGTGCCAGCAGCCACAGGTTTCCCGCCGATACGCAGTATTTT.

The chain recombines TRBV7-9 with TRBJ1-6; 10 bases are shared with TRBD1. This CDR3 comprises 14 residues. Germline loops: CDR1 SEHNR, CDR2 FQNEAQ (reference sequence). After removal of 5 bases from V and 8 bases from J, the junction contained 3 bases not matched to a gene. In DNA form, the CDR3 reads TGTGCCAGCAGCCGGGGACAGGGGTATTCACCCCTCCACTTT. Protein: CASSRGQGYSPLHF.

Here the CDR3 reads CASSLFTGENYGYTF. In nucleotides, the CDR3 is TGTGCCAGCAGCTTGTTTACAGGGGAGAACTATGGCTACACCTTC. J is TRBJ1-2 and V is TRBV7-2; 7 bases match TRBD1. Germline V gene data show CDR1 as SGHTA and CDR2 as FQGNSA. V lost 3 bases to trimming and J lost 2 bases; unmatched junction nucleotides: 6. The CDR3 spans 15 residues.

V is TRBV18 and J is TRBJ1-1; 10 bases match TRBD1. V lost 8 bases, J lost 5 bases, and 5 bases stayed unmatched. Germline CDR1 and CDR2: KGHSH and LQKENI. The CDR3 spans 13 residues. This CDR3 reads CASVGQGLTEAFF. The CDR3 nucleotides are TGTGCCAGCGTGGGACAGGGGCTTACTGAAGCTTTCTTT.

This rearrangement joins TRBV18 to TRBJ1-5; possibly TRBD1 for D (6 bases). The V gene lost 1 base and the J gene lost 6 bases, with 16 bases spanning the gap. Germline V lookup: CDR1 KGHSH, CDR2 LQKENI. CDR3 size: 16 residues. The CDR3 loop reads CASSPRGMQGSQPQHF. CDR3 bases: TGTGCCAGCTCACCACGGGGAATGCAGGGGAGTCAGCCCCAGCATTTT.

As for this clone: Compared with germline, one end of the junction differs, possibly owing to a read error. The chain uses TRBV6-5 and TRBJ2-5; TRBD1 matches at 10 bases. Germline V gene sequence: CDR1 MNHEY, CDR2 SVGAGI. The CDR3 length is 15 residues. This chain's CDR3 is CASSTQPTGGLGLNF. CDR3 coding DNA: TGTGCCAGCAGTACCCAACCGACAGGGGGCCTAGGGTTGAACTTC.

V and J are TRBV2 and TRBJ2-1; 11 nucleotides align to TRBD2. Germline V gene lookup returns CDR1 SNHLY and CDR2 FYNNEI. The CDR3 loop spans 17 amino acids. Trimming at V came to 3 bases and at J to 2 bases, leaving 6 bases not matched to a gene. The CDR3 is CASSEGVAGGPYNEQFF. The CDR3 nucleotides are TGTGCCAGCAGTGAGGGGGTAGCGGGAGGGCCCTACAATGAGCAGTTCTTC.

Only one count was recorded for this clone. J is TRBJ1-2 and V is TRBV25-1; D may be TRBD1 (6 bases). The V and J ends lost 7 bases and 0 bases respectively, with 15 bases between them. The CDR3 sequence is 15 residues long. CDR1 is MGHDK, CDR2 SYGVNS, per germline. The CDR3 DNA follows: TGTGCCAGCAAATCAGATCAGGGGACTAACTATGGCTACACCTTC. It is translated as CASKSDQGTNYGYTF.

This clone has a handful of counts. V usage is TRBV7-2 and J usage is TRBJ2-1, with TRBD2 matching over 7 bases. The CDR3 has 16 amino acids. J gave up 4 bases and V 4 bases, and 10 bases lay outside the gene matches. CDR1 is SGHTA and CDR2 is FQGNSA in the germline V gene. CDR3 nucleotides: TGTGCCAGCAGCTCTGTCAGAAGCGGGGCTTACAATGAGCAGTTCTTC. Its protein product is CASSSVRSGAYNEQFF.

V is TRBV6-1 and J is TRBJ2-1; 7 positions agree with TRBD1. Germline V gives CDR1 MNHNS, CDR2 SASEGT. The CDR3 length is 17 residues. The junction had 10 bases not matched to a gene; V was cut back by 1 base and J by 4 bases. DNA for the CDR3: TGTGCCAGCAGTGAAGGGGGACAGACCTTTGATTACAATGAGCAGTTCTTC. Its protein product is CASSEGGQTFDYNEQFF.

This chain connects TRBV30 to TRBJ1-1, with D possibly matching TRBD1 (6 bases). Germline assignment: CDR1 GTSNPN and CDR2 SVGIG (reference sequence). Trimming removed 2 bases at V and 5 bases at J, with 18 bases between. This CDR3 has 15 amino acids. As DNA, the CDR3 is TGTGCCTGGAGTTCGACCCCCGGGACAAATACTGAAGCTTTCTTT. As protein: CAWSSTPGTNTEAFF. Full variable domain (rest looked up from reference TRBV30 and TRBJ1-1): SQTIHQWPATLVQPVGSPLSLECTVEGTSNPNLYWYRQAAGRGLQLLFYSVGIGQISSEVPQNLSASRPQDRQFILSSKKLLLSDSGFYLCAWSSTPGTNTEAFFGQGTRLTVV.

The chain links TRBV9 to TRBJ2-7, with D perhaps matching TRBD1 (7 bases). CDR3 length equals 16 residues. V lost 4 bases and J 3 bases, leaving 20 bases between the germline ends. CDR1 is SGDLS, CDR2 YYNGEE, per germline. DNA for the CDR3: TGTGCCAGCAGCCCGGGTGGGGGGACAGACTTCTACGAGCAGTACTTC. Translation: CASSPGGGTDFYEQYF.

J is TRBJ1-5 and V is TRBV28; unclear D gene. CDR1 and CDR2 from the germline V gene are MDHEN and SYDVKM. With 6 bases removed from V and 1 base from J, the gap between germline ends came to 4 bases. The CDR3 sequence is 12 residues long. CDR3 coding DNA: TGTGCCAGCAGCCAAAGCAATCAGCCCCAGCATTTT. Translated: CASSQSNQPQHF.

The chain combines TRBV13 with TRBJ1-1; 7 bases map to TRBD1. The CDR3 extends over 13 amino acids. Germline values: CDR1 PRHDT, CDR2 FYEKMQ (reference sequence). V was clipped by 5 bases and J by 12 bases; unmatched bases: 12. The CDR3 protein is CASSLPGTVGTFF. CDR3 nucleotide sequence: TGTGCCAGCAGCCTGCCCGGGACAGTCGGGACTTTCTTT.

This chain uses TRBV15 with TRBJ2-7; weak D call: TRBD2 (6 bases). Germline V gives CDR1 LNHNV, CDR2 YYDKDF (reference sequence). Trimming removed 1 base at V and 0 bases at J, with 10 bases between. The CDR3 loop spans 15 amino acids. As DNA, the CDR3 is TGTGCCACCAGCAGAGGGGGGGTGAGCTCCTACGAGCAGTACTTC. Translation: CATSRGGVSSYEQYF.

This chain links TRBV19 with TRBJ1-6, with 9 positions matching TRBD1. Germline lookup yields CDR1 LNHDA and CDR2 SQIVND (reference sequence). This CDR3 contains 16 residues. The J segment lost 10 bases and the V segment lost 4 bases, leaving 11 bases of the junction unmatched. The DNA of the CDR3 is TGTGCCAGTAGTACTGAGGGGACAGGGCGGCGATCACCCCTCCACTTT. This gives the protein CASSTEGTGRRSPLHF.

This clone was found once. V usage is TRBV7-3 and J usage is TRBJ2-5, with 9 bases that match TRBD1. The CDR3 has 13 residues. V lost 4 bases, J lost 8 bases, and 5 bases stayed unmatched. Germline V CDR1 and CDR2: SGHTA, FQGTGA. The CDR3, as DNA: TGTGCCAGCAGCTATGGACAGGGGCGAACCCAGTACTTC. It encodes CASSYGQGRTQYF.

CDR3 loop: CASTREAGGGSGELFF. As DNA, the CDR3 is TGCGCCAGCACGCGGGAAGCGGGAGGTGGTTCCGGGGAGCTGTTTTTT. The chain joins TRBV5-1 to TRBJ2-2; TRBD2 aligns across 9 bases. V lost 6 bases, J lost 6 bases, and 12 bases stayed unmatched. From germline, CDR1 is SGHRS and CDR2 YFSETQ. The CDR3 is 16 residues long.

This sequence joins TRBV12-5 and TRBJ2-7; 10 nucleotides line up with TRBD1. In germline, CDR1 is LGHNT, CDR2 FRNRAP. The CDR3 contains 13 residues. V gave up 6 bases and J gave up 5 bases; unmatched junction bases: 4. The CDR3 is CASGRDRGNEQYF. The CDR3 nucleotides are TGTGCTAGTGGCCGGGACAGGGGCAACGAGCAGTACTTC.

The CDR3 DNA is TGTGCCATCAGTGATTCTGGACTAGCGGGAGAATCCTACGAGCAGTACTTC. Translation: CAISDSGLAGESYEQYF. This chain joins TRBV10-3 and TRBJ2-7; 13 bases are shared with TRBD2. The CDR3 has 17 residues. Germline V gene data show CDR1 as ENHRY and CDR2 as SYGVKD. The V gene end was trimmed by 3 bases and the J gene end by 1 base; junction bases not matched to a gene: 6.

The chain has TRBV30 and TRBJ2-2; possible D gene TRBD1, 6 bases. Germline V gene sequence: CDR1 GTSNPN, CDR2 SVGIG (reference sequence). V was cut by 1 base and J by 4 bases, with 13 bases left in between. This CDR3 has 15 amino acids. CDR3 in amino acids: CAWSELLGGTGELFF. CDR3 coding DNA: TGTGCCTGGAGTGAGCTACTAGGGGGCACCGGGGAGCTGTTTTTT.

V and J are TRBV4-2 and TRBJ1-6; tentative D call: TRBD1 (5 bases). With 0 bases removed from V and 8 bases from J, the gap between germline ends came to 14 bases. The germline gives CDR1 LGHNA, CDR2 YNFKEQ. This CDR3 has 16 amino acids. CDR3 nucleotides: TGTGCCAGCAGCCAAGATTCTGGGGGGTTGGATTCACCCCTCCACTTT. Its translation: CASSQDSGGLDSPLHF.